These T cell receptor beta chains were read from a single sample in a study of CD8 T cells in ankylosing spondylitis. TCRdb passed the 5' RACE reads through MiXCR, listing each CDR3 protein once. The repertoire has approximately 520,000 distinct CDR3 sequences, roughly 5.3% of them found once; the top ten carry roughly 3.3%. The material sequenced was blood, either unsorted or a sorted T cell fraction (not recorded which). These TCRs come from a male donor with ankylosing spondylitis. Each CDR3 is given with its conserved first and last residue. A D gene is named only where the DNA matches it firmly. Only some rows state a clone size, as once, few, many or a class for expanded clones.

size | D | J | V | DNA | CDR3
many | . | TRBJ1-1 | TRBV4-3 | TGCGCCAGCAGCCTGAGGGGGTCCGGGGATGAGATGGCTTTCTTT | CASSLRGSGDEMAFF
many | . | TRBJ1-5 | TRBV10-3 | TGTGCCATCAGGAGTGATAATCAGCCCCAGCATTTT | CAIRSDNQPQHF
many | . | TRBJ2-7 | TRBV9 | TGTGCCAGCAGCCCAGGGGGAGGGTTCGAGCAGTACTTC | CASSPGGGFEQYF
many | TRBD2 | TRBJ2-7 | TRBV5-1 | TGCGCCAGCAGCTTTAGAGCGGGGGACTCCTACGAGCAGTACTTC | CASSFRAGDSYEQYF
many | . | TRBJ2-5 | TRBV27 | TGTGCCAGCAGTTTCGGCAGGGTCGAGACCCAGTACTTC | CASSFGRVETQYF
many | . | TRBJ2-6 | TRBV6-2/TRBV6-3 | TGTGCCAGCAGCCAATTAAGACAGGTCTCTGGGGCCAACGTCCTGACTTTC | CASSQLRQVSGANVLTF
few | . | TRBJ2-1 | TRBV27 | TGTGCCAGCAAACAGCGGAGCCGGAGCTCCTACAATGAGCAGTTCTTC | CASKQRSRSSYNEQFF
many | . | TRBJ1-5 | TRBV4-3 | TGCGCCAGCAGCCAAGAAGTCCAGGGGAGAGATCAGCCCCAGCATTTT | CASSQEVQGRDQPQHF
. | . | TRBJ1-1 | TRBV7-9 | TGTGCCAGCAGCTTAAGGCCAGGGGTGCGGGACACTGAAGCTTTCTTT | CASSLRPGVRDTEAFF
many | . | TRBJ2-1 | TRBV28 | TGTGCCAGCAGTTTCCTAGCGAAGTTTAATGAGCAGTTCTTC | CASSFLAKFNEQFF
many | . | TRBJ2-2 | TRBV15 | TGTGCCACCAGCCCGGGTCCCGGTCGCACCGGGGAGCTGTTTTTT | CATSPGPGRTGELFF
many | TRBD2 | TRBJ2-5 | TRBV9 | TGTGCCAGCAGCGTCTCCGGGACTAGTCATTCGAAGACCCAGTACTTC | CASSVSGTSHSKTQYF
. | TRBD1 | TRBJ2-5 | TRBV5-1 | TGCGCCAGCAGCCCAACCGGGACAGGGATTAAGACCCAGTACTTC | CASSPTGTGIKTQYF
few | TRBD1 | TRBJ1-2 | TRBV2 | TGTGCCAGCAGTGAACAACAGGGGGCTATGGGTGGCTACACCTTC | CASSEQQGAMGGYTF
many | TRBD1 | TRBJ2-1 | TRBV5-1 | TGCGCCAGCAGCTTAAAGACAGGGACCTATGAGCAGTTCTTC | CASSLKTGTYEQFF
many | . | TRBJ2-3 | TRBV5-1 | TGCGCCAGCAGCTTGTTGGCGGGATCCGATACGCAGTATTTT | CASSLLAGSDTQYF
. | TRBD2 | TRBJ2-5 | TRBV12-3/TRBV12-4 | TGTGCCAGCAGTCCCCGCGATAGCGGGATGCGAGAGACCCAGTACTTC | CASSPRDSGMRETQYF
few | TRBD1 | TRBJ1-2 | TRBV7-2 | TGTGCCAGCAGCTCGATGGGACAGGCTAACTATGGCTACACCTTC | CASSSMGQANYGYTF
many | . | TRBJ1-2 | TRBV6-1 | TGTGCCAGCAAGCCCTCCGGGGTTGCTAACTATGGCTACACCTTC | CASKPSGVANYGYTF
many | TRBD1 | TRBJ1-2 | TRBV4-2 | TGTGCCAGCAGCCAAAGCGACAGGGGCAGTGGCTACACCTTC | CASSQSDRGSGYTF
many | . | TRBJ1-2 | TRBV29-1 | TGCAGCGGGTACGACAGGAACTATGGCTACACCTTC | CSGYDRNYGYTF
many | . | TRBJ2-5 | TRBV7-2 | TGTGCCAGCAGCTTAGGGGGCAGGGCGCAAGAGACCCAGTACTTC | CASSLGGRAQETQYF
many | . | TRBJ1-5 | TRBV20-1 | TGCAGTGCCTCCCTGGGGGCCAGCAATCAGCCCCAGCATTTT | CSASLGASNQPQHF
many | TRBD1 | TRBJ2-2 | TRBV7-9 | TGTGCCAGCAGCCCCCGGGACAGCGCCGGGGAGCTGTTTTTT | CASSPRDSAGELFF
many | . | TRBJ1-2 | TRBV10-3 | TGTGCCATCAGGACTGGGGGATTCTATGGCTACACCTTC | CAIRTGGFYGYTF
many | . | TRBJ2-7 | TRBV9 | TGTGCCAGCAGCCCCTCAGGAAGCGGCTACTACGAGCAGTACTTC | CASSPSGSGYYEQYF
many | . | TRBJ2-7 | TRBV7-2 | TGTGCCAGCAGCGAAACGTCGCGGAGGGGACTCGAGCAGTACTTC | CASSETSRRGLEQYF
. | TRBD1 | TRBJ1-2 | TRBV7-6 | TGTGCCAGCAGCTTAGGGGGGACAGGTGCTAACTATGGCTACACCTTC | CASSLGGTGANYGYTF
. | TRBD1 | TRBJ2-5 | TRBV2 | TGTGCTGGGGCCGGGACAGCCGGGGAGACCCAGTACTTC | CAGAGTAGETQYF
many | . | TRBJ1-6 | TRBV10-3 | TGTGCCATCAGTCCAGGGCGGAATTCACCCCTCCACTTT | CAISPGRNSPLHF
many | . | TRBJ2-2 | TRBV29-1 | TGCAGCGTTGATTCCCCGAACACCGGGGAGCTGTTTTTT | CSVDSPNTGELFF
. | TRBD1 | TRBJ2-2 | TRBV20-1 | TGCAGTGCTAGGACAGGGTACACCGGGGAGCTGTTTTTT | CSARTGYTGELFF
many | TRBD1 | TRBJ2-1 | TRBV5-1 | TGCGCCAGCAGCTCCGGGACAGGGTTTGTCAATGAGCAGTTCTTC | CASSSGTGFVNEQFF
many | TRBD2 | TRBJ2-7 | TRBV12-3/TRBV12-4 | TGTGCCAGCAGTTTAGCGGGACTAGCGGGGTACGAGCAGTACTTC | CASSLAGLAGYEQYF
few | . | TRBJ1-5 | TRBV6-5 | TGTGCCAGCAGTTACCCCAACAGGGACTATCGCAATCAGCCCCAGCATTTT | CASSYPNRDYRNQPQHF
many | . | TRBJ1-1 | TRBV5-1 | TGCGCCAGCAGCTTCGTACTCGGTGGCACTGAAGCTTTCTTT | CASSFVLGGTEAFF
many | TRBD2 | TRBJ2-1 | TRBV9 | TGTGCCAGCAGCTTGCGGACTAGTTTGCATGAGCAGTTCTTC | CASSLRTSLHEQFF
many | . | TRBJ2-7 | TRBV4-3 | TGCGCCAGCAGCCCCCGGGGTCTCGACGAGCAGTACTTC | CASSPRGLDEQYF
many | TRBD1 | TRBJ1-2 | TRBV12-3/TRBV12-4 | TGTGCCAGCAGCCCAACAGGGGGCGAAAGAAATGGCTACACCTTC | CASSPTGGERNGYTF
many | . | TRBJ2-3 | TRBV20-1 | TGCAGTGCTAGAGGACATTATAGCACAGATACGCAGTATTTT | CSARGHYSTDTQYF
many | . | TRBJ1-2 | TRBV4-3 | TGCGCCAGCAGCCAAGAAGGCAGGGCTTCTGGCTACACCTTC | CASSQEGRASGYTF
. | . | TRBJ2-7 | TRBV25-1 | TGTGCCAGCAGTCCGAACCTCAGCGAGCAGTACTTC | CASSPNLSEQYF
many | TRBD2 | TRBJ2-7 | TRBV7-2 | TGTGCCAGCAGCTCCCTAGCGGGAATTAGCTACGAGCAGTACTTC | CASSSLAGISYEQYF
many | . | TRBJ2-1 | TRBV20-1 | TGCAGTGCTAGTTATCGAGGCAATGAGCAGTTCTTC | CSASYRGNEQFF
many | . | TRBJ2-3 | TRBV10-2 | TGCGCCAGCAGATGGAGAATCACAGATACGCAGTATTTT | CASRWRITDTQYF
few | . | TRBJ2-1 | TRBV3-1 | TGTGCCAGCAGCCAAGGACTAACCAGCTCCTACAATGAGCAGTTCTTC | CASSQGLTSSYNEQFF
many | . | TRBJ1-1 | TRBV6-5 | TGTGCCAGCAGTTACTCGATGGGGGGTGCTGAAGCTTTCTTT | CASSYSMGGAEAFF
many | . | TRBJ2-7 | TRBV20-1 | TGCAGTGCTAGAAGGGTCGAGCAGTACTTC | CSARRVEQYF
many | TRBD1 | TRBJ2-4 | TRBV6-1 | TGTGCCAGTCGAACCCGGGACAGGGGAGACATTCAGTACTTC | CASRTRDRGDIQYF
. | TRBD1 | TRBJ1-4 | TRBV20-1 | TGCAGTGCTAGACCAAGGGGGCAGGGTGAAAAACTGTTTTTT | CSARPRGQGEKLFF
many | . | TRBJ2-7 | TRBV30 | TGTGCCTGGAGTGTCCACAGGGTGCGGTACGAGCAGTACTTC | CAWSVHRVRYEQYF
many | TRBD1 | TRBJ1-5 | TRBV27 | TGTGCCAGCAGTTTAAGACAGGGGACTCAGCCCCAGCATTTT | CASSLRQGTQPQHF
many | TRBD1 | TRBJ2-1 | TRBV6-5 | TGTGCCAGCAGTTACTCGATTCAGGGGGATTTCCCGTTCTTC | CASSYSIQGDFPFF
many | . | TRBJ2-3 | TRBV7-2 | TGTGCCAGCAGTCTTAACAGGATGACAGATACGCAGTATTTT | CASSLNRMTDTQYF
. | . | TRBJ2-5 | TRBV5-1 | TGCACCAGCAGCCTCCGGACCCAAGAGACCCAGTACTTC | CTSSLRTQETQYF